This TCR beta chain was documented in a study of blood T cell repertoires in COVID-19. Only in-frame clones appear in the TCRdb table, and some are missing; sequencing was by immunoSEQ multiplex PCR. Counted here are under 50,000 clones, more than 90% occurring once; the ten biggest clones make up about 20%. This CDR3 has 13 residues. The germline V gene has CDR1 SGHRS and CDR2 YFSETQ. The V segment lost 4 bases and the J segment 6 bases; nucleotides outside the gene matches: 4. Sequencing used peripheral blood. The receptor's source is a man between 65 and 85 years old with active COVID-19. The V call is TRBV5-1, the J call TRBJ2-3, with 8 bases matching TRBD1. The CDR3 DNA reads TGCGCCAGCAGCGCAGGGGGCGGGGATACGCAGTATTTT. Encoded protein: CASSAGGGDTQYF.